The 6 T cell receptor beta chains below come from one sample, sequenced in a study of beta chain features in type 1 diabetes. Expressed TCRB transcripts were sequenced after all isolated RNA was converted to cDNA. TCRdb's table, derived via immunoSEQ multiplex PCR, lists solely in-frame clones and lacks some. The sample lists 390,000 or so clones; over 11% were seen once. Specimen: naive CD4+ T cells from blood. Every receptor here comes from a man aged 25 to 40 in good health.

V gene TRBV5-1 combines with J gene TRBJ2-5; TRBD2 agrees at 10 bases. With V trimmed by 5 bases and J by 5 bases, 6 bases remained unmatched. Germline V gives CDR1 SGHRS, CDR2 YFSETQ. The CDR3 is 14 amino acids. CDR3 amino acids: CASRSSGSPETQYF. CDR3 coding DNA: TGCGCCAGCAGATCTAGCGGGAGCCCGGAGACCCAGTACTTC.

This clone was seen a handful of times. The chain links TRBV7-9 to TRBJ2-3; D not certain. The V gene lost 1 base and the J gene lost 0 bases, with 8 bases spanning the gap. This CDR3 is 15 amino acids long. Looked up from germline, CDR1 is SEHNR and CDR2 is FQNEAQ (reference sequence). For the CDR3, the DNA is TGTGCCAGCAGCTTAGTTCTAACTAGCACAGATACGCAGTATTTT. This sequence encodes CASSLVLTSTDTQYF.

This clone has more than one count but fewer than ten. The rearrangement links TRBV5-4 to TRBJ2-3, with D uncertain. V was clipped by 0 bases and J by 0 bases, with 8 bases between them. Germline values: CDR1 SGHNT, CDR2 YYREEE (reference sequence). This CDR3 has 15 amino acids. The CDR3 DNA is TGTGCCAGCAGCTTGGGGCCGACTAGCACAGATACGCAGTATTTT. This sequence encodes CASSLGPTSTDTQYF.

This clone came up a few times. The V gene is TRBV23-1, the J gene TRBJ2-1; 7 nucleotides agree with TRBD1. TRBV23-1 is labeled an ORF, and its function is uncertain. J lost 2 bases, V lost 0 bases, and 10 bases had no gene match. The CDR3 contains 18 residues. The CDR3 bases are TGCGCCAGCAGTCAATCTTGGGACAGCACCCACACCTACAATGAGCAGTTCTTC. Its translation: CASSQSWDSTHTYNEQFF.

The CDR3 here is CASSPRLGLETQYF. Written as DNA, the CDR3 is TGTGCCAGCAGCCCCCGACTAGGTTTGGAGACCCAGTACTTC. The chain has TRBV9 and TRBJ2-5; weak D call: TRBD2 (6 bases). V lost 4 bases and J 5 bases, leaving 15 bases between the germline ends. From germline, CDR1 is SGDLS and CDR2 YYNGEE. The CDR3 consists of 14 residues.

This clone was found once. The chain joins TRBV5-1 to TRBJ1-1; D uncertain. Germline V lookup: CDR1 SGHRS, CDR2 YFSETQ. V lost 5 bases and J 4 bases, leaving 15 bases between the germline ends. The CDR3 is 14 residues long. CDR3: CASSVSLEGTEAFF. CDR3 in DNA: TGCGCCAGCAGTGTGTCGCTAGAAGGCACTGAAGCTTTCTTT.